Below, one TCR beta chain is given with its context. Here immunoSEQ multiplex PCR was the method, and the copy in TCRdb shows in-frame clones only, minus some. This table holds a few hundred thousand clones, around 87% found once. The treatment: some 20 received Ad26.COV2.S at low or high dose, single or two shots; about 5 received placebo; per-sample allocation not given. Samples came from day 63 after the first vaccine or placebo injection. The data originate from a study of Ad26.COV2.S vaccination and SARS-CoV-2 variants. Trimming removed 7 bases from V and 7 bases from J; junction bases left unmatched: 2. Germline values: CDR1 SQVTM, CDR2 ANQGSEA. The CDR3 has 10 amino acids.

The clonotype was recovered from a person between 18 and 59 years old who received the Ad26.COV2.S COVID-19 vaccine or a placebo. Source: peripheral blood, taken in a trial of Ad26.COV2.S vaccine versus placebo. This sequence joins TRBV29-1 and TRBJ1-1; 8 bases align to TRBD1. The CDR3 protein is CSADRGEAFF. Written as DNA, the CDR3 is TGCAGCGCAGACAGGGGTGAAGCTTTCTTT.